Below, one T cell receptor beta chain is given with its context. CDR3 length equals 15 residues. Germline V gives CDR1 PRHDT, CDR2 FYEKMQ (reference sequence). V lost 7 bases, J lost 1 base, and 16 bases lay in between. The data belong to a study of blood T cell repertoires in COVID-19. Study-wide context: From T cells, B-cell-depleted T cells, or PBMCs came the material, which was cDNA or gDNA.

Here immunoSEQ multiplex PCR was the method, and the copy in TCRdb shows in-frame clones only, minus some. The repertoire holds over 150,000 clones, approximately 84% seen once, with approximately 14% in the top ten. The TCR sequence derives from a young man with active or convalescent COVID-19. The sample was peripheral blood. The rearrangement uses TRBV13 and TRBJ1-1; a possible D gene is TRBD1 (6 bases). The chain's CDR3 is CASTPSGGWNTEAFF. The CDR3, as DNA: TGTGCCAGCACCCCCTCGGGGGGCTGGAACACTGAAGCTTTCTTT.